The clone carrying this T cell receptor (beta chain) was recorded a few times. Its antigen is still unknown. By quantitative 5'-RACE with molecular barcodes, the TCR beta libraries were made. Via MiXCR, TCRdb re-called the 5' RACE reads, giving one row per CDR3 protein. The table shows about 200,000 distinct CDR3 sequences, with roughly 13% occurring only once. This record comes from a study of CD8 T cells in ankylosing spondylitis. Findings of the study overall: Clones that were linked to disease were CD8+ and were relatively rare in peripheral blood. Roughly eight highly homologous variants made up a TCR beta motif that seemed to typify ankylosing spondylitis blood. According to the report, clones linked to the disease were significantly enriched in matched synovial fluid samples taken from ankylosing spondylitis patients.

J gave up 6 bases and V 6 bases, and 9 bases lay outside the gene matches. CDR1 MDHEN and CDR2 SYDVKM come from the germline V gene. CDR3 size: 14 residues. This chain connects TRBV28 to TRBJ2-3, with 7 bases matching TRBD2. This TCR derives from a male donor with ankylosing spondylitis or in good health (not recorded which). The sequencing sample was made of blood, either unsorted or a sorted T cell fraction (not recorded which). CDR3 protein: CASSWRGRGDTQYF. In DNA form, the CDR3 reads TGTGCCAGCAGCTGGCGGGGGAGGGGCGATACGCAGTATTTT.